The sequence of this TCR beta chain was determined in a study of cytomegalovirus exposure and HLA in healthy donors. Findings of the study overall: In a later analysis, compared with equally common non-associated chains, HLA-associated beta chains were more expanded. Per a later analysis, about 15,000 TCR beta sequences showed association with HLA alleles at 0.05 false discovery rate. Investigators reported 164 TCR beta chains as tied to cytomegalovirus. When presence/absence was analysed, sequencing depth was taken to be roughly uniform across donors.

To note about this clone: Its target is not known.

The PCR made use of 60 Vbeta and 13 Jbeta primers. Only in-frame clones appear in the TCRdb table, and some are missing; sequencing was by immunoSEQ multiplex PCR. Among fewer than 150,000 clones listed, roughly four fifths were seen once. Germline-derived CDR1 and CDR2 are SGHDT and YYEEEE. The CDR3 runs to 15 residues. Deletions cut 0 bases from V and 2 bases from J, with 6 bases between. This chain uses TRBV5-6 with TRBJ2-6; maybe TRBD1 (5 bases). The sample comprised PBMCs. The TCR sequence derives from a human donor in good health. The CDR3, as DNA: TGTGCCAGCAGCTTGGGGGGCGCTGGGGCCAACGTCCTGACTTTC. It translates to CASSLGGAGANVLTF.